A single sample gave rise to the 9 T cell receptor beta chains below, sequenced in a study of blood T cell repertoires in COVID-19. The table came from immunoSEQ multiplex PCR; TCRdb's copy has only in-frame clones and leaves some out. The sample has approximately 190,000 clones, roughly nine tenths seen once. Material: PBMCs or T cells enriched from blood (not recorded which). The source of these receptors is a woman aged 40 to 50 in a cohort exposed to, infected with or recovered from COVID-19 (not recorded which).

V and J are TRBV5-1 and TRBJ2-2, with a possible D match to TRBD2 (5 bases). Looked up from germline, CDR1 is SGHRS and CDR2 is YFSETQ. V dropped 4 bases and J dropped 7 bases, with 8 bases sitting between them. This CDR3 is built from 12 residues. The CDR3 DNA is TGCGCCAGCAGCCAAGGGAGCGGGGAGCTGTTTTTT. This sequence encodes CASSQGSGELFF.

The V call is TRBV12-5, the J call TRBJ1-1, with D perhaps matching TRBD1 (5 bases). This CDR3 has 13 residues. V was cut by 3 bases and J by 6 bases, with 11 bases left in between. The germline CDR1 and CDR2 sequences are LGHNT and FRNRAP. DNA of the CDR3: TGTGCTAGTGGTTTTGGGAGGGGCGCTGAAGCTTTCTTT. Translated, it gives CASGFGRGAEAFF.

V and J are TRBV7-9 and TRBJ1-4; TRBD1 aligns across 9 bases. Germline V gene sequence: CDR1 SEHNR, CDR2 FQNEAQ (reference sequence). V gave up 2 bases and J gave up 6 bases; unmatched junction bases: 1. The CDR3 loop spans 14 amino acids. CDR3 sequence (DNA): TGTGCCAGCAGCTTAACAGGGGGCGATGAAAAACTGTTTTTT. The encoded protein is CASSLTGGDEKLFF.

V is TRBV19 and J is TRBJ2-1; the match to TRBD2 covers 7 bases. V lost 0 bases and J lost 9; bases outside the gene matches: 5. This CDR3 contains 14 residues. Germline CDR1 reads LNHDA; CDR2 reads SQIVND (reference sequence). CDR3 in amino acids: CASSIEGGEGEQFF. The CDR3 bases are TGTGCCAGTAGTATAGAGGGGGGGGAAGGTGAGCAGTTCTTC.

The V call is TRBV4-2, the J call TRBJ2-7; D is unresolved. V was shortened by 0 bases and J by 0 bases, with 3 bases between the two germline ends. The CDR3 has 13 amino acids. The V gene's germline CDR1 is LGHNA and CDR2 YNFKEQ. CDR3 sequence reads: CASSQDNSYEQYF. CDR3 DNA: TGTGCCAGCAGCCAAGACAACTCCTACGAGCAGTACTTC.

The chain couples TRBV28 to TRBJ1-2, with 10 bases fitting TRBD1. Germline-derived CDR1 and CDR2 are MDHEN and SYDVKM. The CDR3 runs to 13 residues. V lost 6 bases, J lost 8 bases, and 6 bases stayed unmatched. The chain's CDR3 is CASSSGTGDGYTF. Here the CDR3 DNA reads TGTGCCAGCAGCTCCGGGACAGGGGACGGCTACACCTTC.

This chain joins TRBV4-1 and TRBJ1-3, with TRBD1 as a possible D gene (5 bases). Trimming took off 4 bases at V and 4 bases at J, with 20 bases between the two ends. This CDR3 spans 17 amino acids. CDR1 is MGHRA and CDR2 is YSYEKL in the germline V gene. The CDR3 loop is CASSRGGVVALGNTIYF. The CDR3 DNA follows: TGCGCCAGCAGCCGAGGAGGGGTGGTGGCCTTAGGAAACACCATATATTTT.

The chain combines TRBV9 with TRBJ1-4, with D uncertain. V was cut by 3 bases and J by 4 bases, with 10 bases left in between. Germline CDR1 reads SGDLS; CDR2 reads YYNGEE. The CDR3 runs 14 residues. The CDR3 region is CASSALHYNEKLFF. The DNA for the CDR3 is TGTGCCAGCAGCGCTCTACACTATAATGAAAAACTGTTTTTT.

The V and J genes are TRBV10-3 and TRBJ2-7; 7 nucleotides align to TRBD2. Trimming took 4 bases from V and 6 from J; bases not matched to a gene: 6. The CDR3 spans 13 residues. The V gene's germline CDR1 is ENHRY and CDR2 SYGVKD. The CDR3 loop reads CAISAGGIGEQYF. The CDR3 DNA reads as TGTGCCATCAGTGCGGGGGGAATCGGCGAGCAGTACTTC.